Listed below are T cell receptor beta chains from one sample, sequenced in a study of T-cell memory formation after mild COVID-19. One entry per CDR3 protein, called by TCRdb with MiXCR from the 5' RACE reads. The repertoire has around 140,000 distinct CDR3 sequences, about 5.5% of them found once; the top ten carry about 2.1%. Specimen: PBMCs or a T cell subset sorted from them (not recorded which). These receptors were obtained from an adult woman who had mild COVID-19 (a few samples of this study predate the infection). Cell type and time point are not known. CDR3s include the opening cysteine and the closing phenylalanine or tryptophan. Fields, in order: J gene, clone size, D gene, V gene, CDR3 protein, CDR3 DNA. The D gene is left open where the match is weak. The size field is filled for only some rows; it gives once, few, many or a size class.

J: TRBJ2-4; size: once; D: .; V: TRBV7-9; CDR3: CASSPRLVWDIQYF; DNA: TGTGCCAGCAGCCCCCGCCTGGTATGGGACATTCAGTACTTC
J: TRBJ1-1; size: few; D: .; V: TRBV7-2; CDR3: CASSLMGRGVAEAFF; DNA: TGTGCCAGCAGCTTAATGGGGAGGGGTGTTGCTGAAGCTTTCTTT
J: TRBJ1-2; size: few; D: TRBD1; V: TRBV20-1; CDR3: CSARDTGGYYGYTF; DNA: TGCAGTGCTAGAGATACAGGGGGCTACTATGGCTACACCTTC
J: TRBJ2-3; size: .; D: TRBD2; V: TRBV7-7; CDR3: CASSFHPSVAGNTDTQYF; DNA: TGTGCTAGCAGCTTCCACCCCTCAGTAGCGGGAAACACAGATACGCAGTATTTT
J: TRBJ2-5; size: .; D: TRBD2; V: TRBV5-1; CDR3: CATGGVYETQYF; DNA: TGCGCCACTGGGGGGGTTTACGAGACCCAGTACTTC
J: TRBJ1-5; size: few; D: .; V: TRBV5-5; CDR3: CASSLAPGVRQPQHF; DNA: TGTGCCAGCAGCTTGGCCCCTGGGGTTAGGCAGCCCCAGCATTTT
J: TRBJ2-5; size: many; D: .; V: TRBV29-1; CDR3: CSVARSQETQYF; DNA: TGCAGCGTTGCCCGGTCCCAAGAGACCCAGTACTTC
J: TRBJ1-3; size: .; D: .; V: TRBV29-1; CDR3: CSAADRSGNTIYF; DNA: TGCAGCGCTGCGGACCGCTCTGGAAACACCATATATTTT
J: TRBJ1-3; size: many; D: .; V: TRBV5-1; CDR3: CASSLDLSQGISGNTIYF; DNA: TGCGCCAGCAGCTTGGATTTGTCGCAGGGAATCTCTGGAAACACCATATATTTT
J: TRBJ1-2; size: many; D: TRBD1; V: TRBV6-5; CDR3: CASSYYGGQSYGYTF; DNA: TGTGCCAGCAGTTATTATGGGGGACAGTCCTATGGCTACACCTTC
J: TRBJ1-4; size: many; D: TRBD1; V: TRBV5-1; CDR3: CASSLIPRGTGGSNEKLFF; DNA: TGCGCCAGCAGTTTGATACCCCGGGGCACAGGGGGCTCTAATGAAAAACTGTTTTTT
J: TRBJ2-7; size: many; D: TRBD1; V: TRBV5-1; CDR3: CASSFGQVNYEQYF; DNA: TGCGCCAGCAGCTTTGGACAGGTAAACTACGAGCAGTACTTC
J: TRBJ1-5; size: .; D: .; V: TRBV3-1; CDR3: CASSPTGYSNQPQHF; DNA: TGTGCCAGCAGCCCTACAGGGTATAGCAATCAGCCCCAGCATTTT
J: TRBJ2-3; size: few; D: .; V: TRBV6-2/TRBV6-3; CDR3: CASTGQLSTDTQYF; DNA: TGTGCCAGCACAGGACAGCTAAGCACAGATACGCAGTATTTT
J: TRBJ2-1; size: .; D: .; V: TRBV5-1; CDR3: CASSLGGEVSYNEQFF; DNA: TGCGCCAGCAGCTTGGGCGGGGAAGTCTCCTACAATGAGCAGTTCTTC
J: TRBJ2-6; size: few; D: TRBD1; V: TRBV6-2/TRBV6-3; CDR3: CASSTARKTGAGANVLTF; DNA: TGTGCCAGCAGCACAGCGAGAAAGACAGGGGCTGGGGCCAACGTCCTGACTTTC
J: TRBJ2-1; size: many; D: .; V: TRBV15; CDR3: CATSRVQGGNNEQFF; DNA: TGTGCCACCAGCAGAGTTCAGGGCGGGAACAATGAGCAGTTCTTC
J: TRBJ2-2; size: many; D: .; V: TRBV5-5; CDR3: CASSLGGSVTGELFF; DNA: TGTGCCAGCAGCTTGGGAGGGTCGGTCACCGGGGAGCTGTTTTTT
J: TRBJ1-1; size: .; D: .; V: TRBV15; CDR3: CATSARVNTEAFF; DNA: TGTGCCACCAGCGCCCGCGTGAACACTGAAGCTTTCTTT
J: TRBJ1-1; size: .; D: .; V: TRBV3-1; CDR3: CASSQEVHLNTEAFF; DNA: TGTGCCAGCAGCCAAGAGGTACACCTAAACACTGAAGCTTTCTTT
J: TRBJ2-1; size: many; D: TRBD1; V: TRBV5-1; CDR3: CASSSSTGVYNEQFF; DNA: TGCGCCAGCAGCTCCTCGACAGGGGTCTACAATGAGCAGTTCTTC
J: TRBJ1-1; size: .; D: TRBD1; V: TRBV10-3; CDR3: CAISEGGTGKMNTEAFF; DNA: TGTGCCATCAGTGAGGGGGGGACAGGGAAGATGAACACTGAAGCTTTCTTT
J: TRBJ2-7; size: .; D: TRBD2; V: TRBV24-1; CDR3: CATSDRTSGSYEQYF; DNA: TGTGCCACCAGTGATCGGACTAGCGGCTCCTACGAGCAGTACTTC